One sample yielded the 19 T cell receptor beta chains listed below, sequenced in a study of Ad26.COV2.S vaccination and SARS-CoV-2 variants. Profiled with immunoSEQ multiplex PCR; TCRdb holds only in-frame clones, not every one. The sample yields some 390,000 clones, 89% seen once. Treatment described: around 19 received Ad26.COV2.S at low or high dose, single or two shots; 5 received placebo; per-sample allocation not given. At day 63 after the first vaccine or placebo injection, samples were drawn. The material sequenced was peripheral blood, taken in a trial of Ad26.COV2.S vaccine versus placebo. These receptors came from a person between 18 and 60 years old who received the Ad26.COV2.S COVID-19 vaccine or a placebo.

The J gene is TRBJ2-3, the V gene TRBV7-3; no firm D call. The V and J ends lost 2 bases and 2 bases respectively, with 8 bases between them. This CDR3 is built from 14 residues. Germline V gives CDR1 SGHTA, CDR2 FQGTGA. The CDR3 sequence is CASSLGIPTDTQYF. The CDR3 coding sequence is TGTGCCAGCAGCTTAGGTATTCCCACAGATACGCAGTATTTT.

The chain has TRBV11-3 and TRBJ2-5, with D hard to call. The V gene lost 8 bases and the J gene lost 4 bases, with 11 bases spanning the gap. The CDR3 extends over 12 amino acids. Per the germline V gene, CDR1 is SGHNT and CDR2 is YENEEA. Written as DNA, the CDR3 is TGTGCCAGCGGGATGGTGGGAGAGACCCAGTACTTC. Translated: CASGMVGETQYF.

The chain is built from TRBV20-1 and TRBJ1-6, with 8 bases aligning to TRBD1. Germline CDR1 reads DFQATT; CDR2 reads SNEGSKA (reference sequence). This CDR3 spans 15 amino acids. With V trimmed by 3 bases and J by 5 bases, 6 bases remained unmatched. DNA for the CDR3: TGCAGTGCTAGTCCTAACAGGGGGGATAATTCACCCCTCCACTTT. Translation gives CSASPNRGDNSPLHF.

The chain has TRBV27 and TRBJ2-2; D possibly corresponds to TRBD1 (5 bases). The V gene's germline CDR1 is MNHEY and CDR2 SMNVEV (reference sequence). V lost 3 bases, J lost 8 bases, and 13 bases lay in between. There are 14 residues in the CDR3. CDR3 sequence: CASSLGLASGELFF. The DNA of the CDR3 is TGTGCCAGCAGTTTGGGGCTTGCGAGTGGGGAGCTGTTTTTT.

The V gene is TRBV7-3, the J gene TRBJ2-5; 8 positions agree with TRBD2. Trimming removed 5 bases from V and 5 bases from J; junction bases left unmatched: 7. This CDR3 is built from 14 residues. CDR1 and CDR2 from the germline V gene are SGHTA and FQGTGA. CDR3 residues: CASSPGGGVETQYF. CDR3 DNA sequence: TGTGCCAGCAGCCCGGGAGGGGGAGTTGAGACCCAGTACTTC.

This clone was observed once. The CDR3: CASSSNRELWGEQYF. The CDR3 nucleotides read TGTGCCAGCAGCTCGAACCGGGAGTTATGGGGAGAGCAGTACTTC. V gene TRBV7-9 combines with J gene TRBJ2-7, with D perhaps TRBD2 (6 bases). Trimming took 4 bases from V and 7 from J, leaving 20 bases between them. The germline gives CDR1 SEHNR, CDR2 FQNEAQ (reference sequence). The CDR3 has 15 residues.

The chain employs TRBV28 and TRBJ2-4; D unresolved. V gave up 5 bases and J gave up 6 bases, with 8 bases separating them. CDR3 length equals 12 residues. Germline CDR1 and CDR2: MDHEN and SYDVKM. This chain's CDR3 is CASSPFANIQYF. For the CDR3, the DNA is TGTGCCAGCAGTCCCTTCGCAAACATTCAGTACTTC.

There are a few counts of this clone. The sample holds other DNA sequences that translate to the same CDR3. The chain links TRBV6-5 to TRBJ2-2, with 9 nucleotides matching TRBD2. Trimming took 6 bases from V and 3 from J; bases not matched to a gene: 2. This CDR3 region has 14 residues. Germline assignment: CDR1 MNHEY and CDR2 SVGAGI. The CDR3 DNA reads as TGTGCCAGCAGACTAGCGGGCGACACCGGGGAGCTGTTTTTT. The encoded protein is CASRLAGDTGELFF.

The rearrangement joins TRBV2 to TRBJ1-4; unclear D gene. CDR1 is SNHLY and CDR2 is FYNNEI in the germline V gene. V was clipped by 7 bases and J by 0 bases, with 9 bases between them. CDR3 length equals 14 residues. The CDR3 loop is CASKLGTTNEKLFF. The CDR3 DNA reads TGTGCCAGCAAGCTGGGAACAACTAATGAAAAACTGTTTTTT.

CDR3 loop: CASSLGRTNYNEQFF. CDR3 nucleotides: TGTGCCAGCAGCTTAGGCCGTACTAACTACAATGAGCAGTTCTTC. The chain links TRBV7-2 to TRBJ2-1; no clear D. Trimming pared 1 base from V and 3 bases from J, leaving 10 bases between. The CDR3 totals 15 residues. Germline CDR1 reads SGHTA; CDR2 reads FQGNSA.

The V call is TRBV24-1, the J call TRBJ2-2; unclear D gene. The germline CDR1 and CDR2 sequences are KGHDR and SFDVKD. The CDR3 runs 15 residues. The germline V and J ends were trimmed by 7 bases and 6 bases, with 17 bases remaining between them. In nucleotides, the CDR3 is TGTGCCACCAGCCGACATGGTGAACCCGCCGGGGAGCTGTTTTTT. It specifies CATSRHGEPAGELFF.

Concerning this clone: Because the CDR3's place on the DNA is in doubt, the DNA is left out and the CDR3 is given as listed by TCRdb. This chain connects TRBV27 to TRBJ1-1. Counting both end residues, the CDR3 totals 14 amino acids. Germline values: CDR1 MNHEY, CDR2 SMNVEV (reference sequence). The CDR3 is CASSSSGSLYEAFF.

The chain couples TRBV28 to TRBJ2-3; 10 positions match TRBD2. CDR3 length equals 15 residues. J gave up 0 bases and V 6 bases, and 3 bases lay outside the gene matches. Germline values: CDR1 MDHEN, CDR2 SYDVKM. The CDR3 reads CASRGLAVSTDTQYF. CDR3 bases: TGTGCCAGCAGAGGACTAGCGGTTAGCACAGATACGCAGTATTTT. Based on the CDR3 plus reference TRBV28 and TRBJ2-3, the full variable domain is DVKVTQSSRYLVKRTGEKVFLECVQDMDHENMFWYRQDPGLGLRLIYFSYDVKMKEKGDIPEGYSVSREKKERFSLILESASTNQTSMYLCASRGLAVSTDTQYFGPGTRLTVL.

The chain has TRBV9 and TRBJ2-7; 7 bases align to TRBD2. Trimming cost V 0 bases and J 3 bases; bases outside gene matches: 3. This CDR3 has 14 amino acids. Germline CDR1 SGDLS, CDR2 YYNGEE. For the CDR3, the DNA is TGTGCCAGCAGCGTAGGGGTAGCGGGCTACGAGCAGTACTTC. It translates to CASSVGVAGYEQYF.

The rearrangement uses TRBV3-1 (or the pseudogene TRBV3-2) and TRBJ2-7, with 12 bases fitting TRBD2. CDR1 LGHDT and CDR2 YNNKEL come from the germline V gene (reference sequence). V was clipped by 0 bases and J by 6 bases; unmatched bases: 3. The CDR3 length is 15 residues. The DNA of the CDR3 is TGTGCCAGCAGCCAAGATCTAGCGGGAGGGAGCGAGCAGTACTTC. This encodes CASSQDLAGGSEQYF.

This clone was recorded once. The chain links TRBV11-2 to TRBJ2-2; either TRBD1 or TRBD2 may fit D (6 bases each). V was trimmed by 1 base and J by 6 bases, leaving 18 bases between them. Germline V gene sequence: CDR1 SGHAT, CDR2 FQNNGV. The CDR3 runs 17 residues. CDR3 sequence (DNA): TGTGCCAGCAGCTTAGCCTTCCGGGGGCTGGCGGCCGGGGAGCTGTTTTTT. Protein sequence: CASSLAFRGLAAGELFF.

The rearrangement joins TRBV30 to TRBJ2-1; TRBD2 agrees at 8 bases. This CDR3 is 14 amino acids long. J was trimmed by 0 bases and V by 6 bases; bases with no gene match: 4. Per germline, CDR1 GTSNPN and CDR2 SVGIG (reference sequence). CDR3 amino acids: CACKLADSYNEQFF. In nucleotides, the CDR3 is TGTGCCTGCAAACTAGCGGACTCCTACAATGAGCAGTTCTTC. Full variable domain (remainder filled in from reference TRBV30 and TRBJ2-1): SQTIHQWPATLVQPVGSPLSLECTVEGTSNPNLYWYRQAAGRGLQLLFYSVGIGQISSEVPQNLSASRPQDRQFILSSKKLLLSDSGFYLCACKLADSYNEQFFGPGTRLTVL.

The chain links TRBV30 to TRBJ1-2; D uncertain. The V gene lost 2 bases and the J gene lost 7 bases, with 14 bases spanning the gap. The CDR3 contains 13 residues. CDR1 is GTSNPN, CDR2 SVGIG, per germline (reference sequence). Here the CDR3 reads CAWSHDGLGGYTF. In DNA form, the CDR3 reads TGTGCCTGGAGTCATGACGGGTTAGGTGGCTACACCTTC.

This clone was seen a single time. V is TRBV28 and J is TRBJ2-7; D is undetermined. V was cut by 3 bases and J by 1 base, with 10 bases left in between. The CDR3 runs to 14 residues. Per germline, CDR1 MDHEN and CDR2 SYDVKM. CDR3 bases: TGTGCCAGCAGTTTTGTGGGAACATCCTACGAGCAGTACTTC. Encoded protein: CASSFVGTSYEQYF.